The TCR beta chain under discussion was sequenced for a study of shared clonotypes between healthy human individuals. Each replicate PCR on the sorted subsets used about 220 ng DNA (around 30,000 T cell genomes). The repertoire was sequenced with immunoSEQ multiplex PCR; TCRdb's copy has only in-frame clones and lacks some. This table holds over 1.5 million clones, 95% to 99% found once. About this clone: The same CDR3 also results from other DNA sequences found in this sample.

Sequenced input: naive CD4+ T cells sorted from blood. Subset reported: CD45RA+ positively selected. The TCR sequence derives from a man aged 25 to 40 in good health.

In DNA form, the CDR3 reads TGTGCCAGTAGAGGGGGGAATCAGCCCCAGCATTTT. Translated: CASRGGNQPQHF. The J gene is TRBJ1-5, the V gene TRBV19; tentatively, D is TRBD1 (6 bases). Trimming took off 6 bases at V and 4 bases at J, with 7 bases between the two ends. Germline values: CDR1 LNHDA, CDR2 SQIVND (reference sequence). The CDR3 is 12 residues long.